This TCR beta chain was recorded in a study of T cell repertoires in cytomegalovirus infection. For the study at large: A matching HLA type, together with CMV infection, was signaled by public TCR beta signatures.

The germline gives CDR1 SGHVS, CDR2 FQNEAQ. The CDR3 consists of 17 residues. After removal of 5 bases from V and 4 bases from J, the junction contained 12 bases not matched to a gene. Notes on the study in general: Within the response measured ex vivo, HLA-C-restricted CMV-specific TCR beta clonotypes were dominant. Individuals carrying CMV plus the relevant HLA were identified by cumulative frequency of public TCR beta families.

MiXCR was run by TCRdb on the reads, yielding one entry per CDR3 protein. The data contain 200,000 to 300,000 distinct CDR3 sequences, 6.5% of them singletons. This clonotype was seen ten or more times. The antigen is unknown. The source of this sequence is a human donor in good health (CMV status not recorded). Some clones in this sample may be carry-over from other donors' samples. Input material: PBMCs. This sequence joins TRBV7-8 and TRBJ2-5; 11 bases fit TRBD2. The CDR3 DNA sequence: TGTGCCAGCAGCCCGACCATACTAGCGGGGGAAGTAGAGACCCAGTACTTC. Protein sequence: CASSPTILAGEVETQYF.